Presented here are 6 T cell receptor beta chains from one specimen sequenced in a study of regulatory T cells in long-lasting Graves disease. Arm-PCR with iRepertoire HTBI primers amplified the CDR3 regions for these TCR beta libraries. TCRdb called the multiplex PCR reads again in MiXCR, with one record for every CDR3 protein. The repertoire holds 600,000 to 850,000 distinct CDR3 sequences, with around 30% as singletons. This sample's time point: persistent/refractory GD, antithyroid drugs over 5 years with positive TRAb. With RNA extracted from PBMCs as input, the TCR library was made. The sequenced sample was peripheral blood mononuclear cells (PBMCs), obtained when the disease was refractory, from a patient treated with antithyroid drugs. These TCRs come from a female donor with Graves disease.

The rearrangement uses TRBV6-9 and TRBJ1-3; maybe TRBD1 (5 bases). This CDR3 is built from 18 residues. The V end lost 3 bases, the J end lost 1 base, and 19 bases lay between the germline ends. The germline V gene has CDR1 MNHGY and CDR2 SVAAGI. DNA of the CDR3: TGTGCCAGCAGTTACAGTAGTGGCAGGGTGTCATCTGGAAACACCATATATTTT. Translation gives CASSYSSGRVSSGNTIYF.

There are a few counts of this clonotype. The J gene is TRBJ2-4, the V gene TRBV6-5; D ambiguous. In germline, CDR1 is MNHEY, CDR2 SVGAGI. This CDR3 has 16 amino acids. Trimming shortened V by 2 bases and J by 0 bases, and 11 bases separated the two germline ends. CDR3 residues: CASSYGQDQAKNIQYF. The CDR3 DNA reads as TGTGCCAGCAGTTACGGTCAGGACCAAGCCAAAAACATTCAGTACTTC.

This chain uses TRBV7-9 with TRBJ2-2, with 9 nucleotides matching TRBD2. The CDR3 has 16 amino acids. Germline V lookup: CDR1 SEHNR, CDR2 FQNEAQ (reference sequence). The V segment lost 5 bases and the J segment 0 bases; nucleotides outside the gene matches: 4. CDR3 loop: CASSQTSGANTGELFF. DNA of the CDR3: TGTGCCAGCAGCCAGACTAGCGGCGCGAACACCGGGGAGCTGTTTTTT.

The chain employs TRBV9 and TRBJ1-3; D is ambiguous. The CDR3 spans 14 residues. The germline gives CDR1 SGDLS, CDR2 YYNGEE. V was cut by 0 bases and J by 2 bases, with 6 bases left in between. The CDR3 DNA reads TGTGCCAGCAGCGTAGATGATCCTGGAAACACCATATATTTT. Protein product: CASSVDDPGNTIYF.

Comment on this clonotype: No conserved phenylalanine or tryptophan ends this CDR3, so it is likely a read error. V and J are TRBV6-1 and TRBJ2-1; the match to TRBD1 covers 10 bases. Germline V gene lookup returns CDR1 MNHNS and CDR2 SASEGT. CDR3 length: 15 residues. V was pared by 4 bases and J by 5 bases, with 5 bases of the junction left unmatched. This CDR3 reads CASSVQGQGNNEQFS. In nucleotides, the CDR3 is TGTGCCAGCAGTGTTCAGGGACAGGGGAACAATGAGCAGTTCTCC.

The chain recombines TRBV27 with TRBJ1-6, with 8 positions matching TRBD1. Germline V lookup: CDR1 MNHEY, CDR2 SMNVEV (reference sequence). The V segment lost 6 bases and the J segment 10 bases; nucleotides outside the gene matches: 8. The length of the CDR3 is 14 residues. CDR3 coding DNA: TGTGCCAGCAGCCACGGACAGGGTCGGTCACCCCTCCACTTT. The encoded protein is CASSHGQGRSPLHF.